What follows are 21 T cell receptor beta chains derived from one specimen sequenced in a study of cytomegalovirus exposure and HLA in healthy donors. Primers included in the PCR were 60 Vbeta and 13 Jbeta primers. Produced via immunoSEQ multiplex PCR; TCRdb's table is partial and in-frame only. The profile shows some 140,000 clones, over 75% of them singletons. Input material: PBMCs. Receptor source: a woman aged 45 to 65 in good health and CMV-seropositive.

The rearrangement joins TRBV5-1 to TRBJ2-6; TRBD2 matches 11 bases. CDR1 is SGHRS, CDR2 YFSETQ, per germline. This CDR3 region has 19 residues. V lost 0 bases, J lost 0 bases, and 5 bases stayed unmatched. The CDR3 bases are TGCGCCAGCAGCTTGGCCACCGGGACTAGCGGCTCTGGGGCCAACGTCCTGACTTTC. This encodes CASSLATGTSGSGANVLTF.

In nucleotides, the CDR3 is TGTGCCAGTTCAAGGGGGCTGAATTCACCCCTCCACTTT. Protein product: CASSRGLNSPLHF. The J gene is TRBJ1-6, the V gene TRBV2; 7 nucleotides line up with TRBD1. The CDR3 is 13 residues long. The ends lost 9 bases at V and 7 bases at J; junction bases unmatched: 6. Germline values: CDR1 SNHLY, CDR2 FYNNEI. The entire variable domain, with the rest obtained from reference TRBV2 and TRBJ1-6, is as follows: EPEVTQTPSHQVTQMGQEVILRCVPISNHLYFYWYRQILGQKVEFLVSFYNNEISEKSEIFDDQFSVERPDGSNFTLKIRSTKLEDSAMYFCASSRGLNSPLHFGNGTRLTVT.

The V and J genes are TRBV5-1 and TRBJ2-3, with 9 bases matching TRBD1. Germline CDR1 and CDR2: SGHRS and YFSETQ. This CDR3 is built from 14 residues. With 4 bases clipped from V and 9 bases from J, the junction kept 9 bases outside the gene matches. CDR3 sequence: CASSQADRGRTQYF. The CDR3 DNA is TGCGCCAGCAGCCAAGCGGACAGGGGACGGACGCAGTATTTT.

The V gene is TRBV9, the J gene TRBJ2-2, with 10 bases lining up with TRBD1. Per germline, CDR1 SGDLS and CDR2 YYNGEE. The length of the CDR3 is 17 residues. After removal of 2 bases from V and 3 bases from J, the junction contained 7 bases not matched to a gene. CDR3 in DNA: TGTGCCAGCAGCGTCGCAGACAGGGGGCTGGACACCGGGGAGCTGTTTTTT. This encodes CASSVADRGLDTGELFF.

The chain couples TRBV18 to TRBJ2-6, with TRBD1 matching 7 bases. This CDR3 has 15 residues. V trimming: 5 bases; J trimming: 0 bases; junction bases outside the gene matches: 1. CDR1 KGHSH and CDR2 LQKENI come from the germline V gene. The CDR3 region has the DNA TGTGCCAGCTCAAACAGGGGCTCTGGGGCCAACGTCCTGACTTTC. It is translated as CASSNRGSGANVLTF.

The chain uses TRBV11-1 and TRBJ1-2, with a tentative D call TRBD1 (6 bases). This CDR3 has 13 residues. Germline V lookup: CDR1 SGHAT, CDR2 FQDESV (reference sequence). The ends were cut back, 4 bases at V and 8 bases at J, with 14 bases in the middle. Here the CDR3 reads CASSSGQLIGYTF. The CDR3 DNA reads as TGTGCCAGCAGCTCCGGACAGTTAATCGGCTACACCTTC.

A few counts support this clone. The chain joins TRBV6-6 to TRBJ1-1, with no clear D. The germline V gene has CDR1 MNHNY and CDR2 SVGAGI (reference sequence). V lost 2 bases and J lost 0, with 4 bases in between. The CDR3 sequence is 13 residues long. CDR3 region: CASSYGMNTEAFF. The CDR3 coding sequence is TGTGCCAGCAGTTACGGCATGAACACTGAAGCTTTCTTT.

The chain carries TRBV19 and TRBJ1-5, with 8 bases aligning to TRBD1. With V trimmed by 6 bases and J by 7 bases, 14 bases remained unmatched. Germline V gene data show CDR1 as LNHDA and CDR2 as SQIVND (reference sequence). CDR3 length equals 16 residues. CDR3 amino acids: CASSPGSGQGGQPQHF. CDR3 coding DNA: TGTGCCAGTAGCCCGGGCTCTGGACAGGGAGGGCAGCCCCAGCATTTT.

The chain joins TRBV30 to TRBJ1-2, with a weak D call TRBD1 (5 bases). CDR3 length: 14 amino acids. Germline V gives CDR1 GTSNPN, CDR2 SVGIG (reference sequence). V lost 1 base, J lost 6 bases, and 15 bases lay in between. CDR3 DNA: TGTGCCTGGAGTGGCGGCATGACCAGGGATGGCTACACCTTC. The encoded protein is CAWSGGMTRDGYTF.

The chain employs TRBV7-2 and TRBJ1-2; possibly TRBD1 for D (6 bases). Trimming pared 1 base from V and 7 bases from J, leaving 16 bases between. The germline CDR1 and CDR2 sequences are SGHTA and FQGNSA. CDR3 size: 15 residues. CDR3 DNA: TGTGCCAGCAGCTTAGGGGCTGTACAGGGATTTGGCTACACCTTC. It is translated as CASSLGAVQGFGYTF.

The CDR3 here is CASSLDYKDSYGYTF. The CDR3 nucleotides read TGTGCCAGCAGCTTAGACTACAAGGACAGCTATGGCTACACCTTC. V and J are TRBV7-2 and TRBJ1-2, with a tentative D call TRBD1 (6 bases). Per the germline V gene, CDR1 is SGHTA and CDR2 is FQGNSA. This CDR3 has 15 residues. Trimming stripped 1 base from V and 4 bases from J, with 13 bases between. Using reference TRBV7-2 and TRBJ1-2 for the parts outside the CDR3, the full variable domain is GAGVSQSPSNKVTEKGKDVELRCDPISGHTALYWYRQSLGQGLEFLIYFQGNSAPDKSGLPSDRFSAERTGGSVSTLTIQRTQQEDSAVYLCASSLDYKDSYGYTFGSGTRLTVV.

The rearrangement links TRBV27 to TRBJ1-5; D is unclear. Deletions cut 0 bases from V and 9 bases from J, with 9 bases between. This CDR3 contains 13 residues. CDR1 is MNHEY and CDR2 is SMNVEV in the germline V gene (reference sequence). In DNA form, the CDR3 reads TGTGCCAGCAGTTTATCCCCCCAGCGGCCCCAGCATTTT. Protein product: CASSLSPQRPQHF.

This chain links TRBV28 with TRBJ1-6; no firm D call. The CDR3 consists of 15 residues. Trimming removed 2 bases from V and 4 bases from J, with 9 bases in between. Germline V gives CDR1 MDHEN, CDR2 SYDVKM. The CDR3 sequence is CASSLGHPYNSPLHF. DNA of the CDR3: TGTGCCAGCAGTTTAGGGCACCCTTATAATTCACCCCTCCACTTT.

This clone is medium-sized (0.01 to 0.1%) within its sample. This chain links TRBV5-1 with TRBJ2-2, with 9 bases fitting TRBD1. J gave up 3 bases and V 0 bases, and 3 bases lay outside the gene matches. The CDR3 runs to 16 residues. Germline V gives CDR1 SGHRS, CDR2 YFSETQ. CDR3 coding DNA: TGCGCCAGCAGCTTGGCGGGACAGGGCTACACCGGGGAGCTGTTTTTT. Its translation: CASSLAGQGYTGELFF.

This chain uses TRBV11-2 with TRBJ2-7; 10 nucleotides agree with TRBD1. Losses at the gene ends were 6 bases for V and 4 bases for J; bases not matched to a gene: 9. There are 15 residues in the CDR3. Per germline, CDR1 SGHAT and CDR2 FQNNGV. CDR3 sequence: CASRQPGQGSYEQYF. The CDR3 region has the DNA TGTGCCAGCAGGCAACCGGGACAGGGGTCATACGAGCAGTACTTC.

The rearrangement links TRBV30 to TRBJ2-3, with 7 bases that match TRBD2. Trimming cost V 2 bases and J 6 bases; bases outside gene matches: 11. The V gene's germline CDR1 is GTSNPN and CDR2 SVGIG (reference sequence). The CDR3 is made up of 15 amino acids. The CDR3 coding sequence is TGTGCCTGGAGTTCTGGGGGGGGAAGGAGTGATACGCAGTATTTT. Protein: CAWSSGGGRSDTQYF.

V gene TRBV7-2 combines with J gene TRBJ2-7, with 7 bases matching TRBD1. Germline trimming cut 3 bases from V and 1 base from J; bases unmatched to any gene: 6. The CDR3 covers 15 residues. The germline gives CDR1 SGHTA, CDR2 FQGNSA. This CDR3 reads CASSLDRDSSYEQYF. CDR3 DNA sequence: TGTGCCAGCAGCTTGGACCGGGACAGTTCCTACGAGCAGTACTTC.

The V call is TRBV6-5, the J call TRBJ1-4; D unresolved. This CDR3 is built from 15 residues. Germline V gene sequence: CDR1 MNHEY, CDR2 SVGAGI. V gave up 2 bases and J gave up 0 bases, with 7 bases separating them. The CDR3 here is CASSYLGATNEKLFF. The CDR3 nucleotides are TGTGCCAGCAGTTACCTCGGAGCAACTAATGAAAAACTGTTTTTT.

The rearrangement uses TRBV28 and TRBJ2-3, with D possibly TRBD2 on 6 matching bases. The V end was cut by 6 bases, the J end by 3 bases, with 19 bases between. There are 16 residues in the CDR3. Looked up from germline, CDR1 is MDHEN and CDR2 is SYDVKM. The CDR3 loop reads CASRTIGREKTDTQYF. Written as DNA, the CDR3 is TGTGCCAGCAGAACCATTGGGCGGGAAAAAACAGATACGCAGTATTTT.

The chain links TRBV6-1 to TRBJ2-2; the match to TRBD2 covers 8 bases. V dropped 10 bases and J dropped 1; count of bases not matched to a gene: 5. CDR1 MNHNS and CDR2 SASEGT come from the germline V gene. This CDR3 is 14 amino acids long. Written as DNA, the CDR3 is TGTGCCAACGGCGGGGGGCGGAACACCGGGGAGCTGTTTTTT. Amino acid sequence: CANGGGRNTGELFF.

This clone was seen a single time. This chain connects TRBV19 to TRBJ1-6, with 7 bases fitting TRBD1. The V and J ends lost 2 bases and 3 bases, in that order; junction bases with no gene match: 1. Germline CDR1 is LNHDA and CDR2 is SQIVND (reference sequence). The CDR3 is 15 amino acids. This CDR3 reads CASSIRTGYNSPLHF. The CDR3 DNA sequence: TGTGCCAGTAGTATACGGACAGGCTATAATTCACCCCTCCACTTT.